Reported below is one T cell receptor (beta chain). V was clipped by 3 bases and J by 6 bases, with 21 bases between them. The CDR3 consists of 15 residues. From germline, CDR1 is GTSNPN and CDR2 SVGIG (reference sequence). Measured with immunoSEQ multiplex PCR; TCRdb has only the in-frame clones, and not every one. This sample has approximately 91,000 clones, with approximately 88% found just once. The sample belongs to a study of identifying expanded T cells in peripheral blood. The sequence was collected from a person aged 18-70 years in good health. The gene calls are TRBV30 and TRBJ2-7; perhaps D is TRBD1 or TRBD2 (5 bases each). Sequencing used blood. DNA for the CDR3: TGTGCCTGGAGACTCCCTGGGGGTCCCCTCTTCGAGCAGTACTTC. This gives the protein CAWRLPGGPLFEQYF. The entire variable domain, with the rest obtained from reference TRBV30 and TRBJ2-7, is as follows: SQTIHQWPATLVQPVGSPLSLECTVEGTSNPNLYWYRQAAGRGLQLLFYSVGIGQISSEVPQNLSASRPQDRQFILSSKKLLLSDSGFYLCAWRLPGGPLFEQYFGPGTRLTVT.